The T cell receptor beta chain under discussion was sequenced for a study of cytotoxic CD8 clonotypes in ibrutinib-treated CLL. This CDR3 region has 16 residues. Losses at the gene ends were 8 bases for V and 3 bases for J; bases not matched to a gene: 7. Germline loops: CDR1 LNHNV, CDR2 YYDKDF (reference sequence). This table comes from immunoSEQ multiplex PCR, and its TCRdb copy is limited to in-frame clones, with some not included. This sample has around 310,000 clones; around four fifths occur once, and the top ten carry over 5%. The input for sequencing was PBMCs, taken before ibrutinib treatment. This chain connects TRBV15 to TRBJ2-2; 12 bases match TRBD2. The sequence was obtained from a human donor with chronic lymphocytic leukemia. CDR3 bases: TGTGCCACCGAATCACTAGCGGGAGGCGACACCGGGGAGCTGTTTTTT. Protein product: CATESLAGGDTGELFF.